The clone carrying this T cell receptor (beta chain) was picked up many times. Its antigen is not known. The germline V and J ends were trimmed by 6 bases and 3 bases, with 20 bases remaining between them. The germline gives CDR1 LGHNA, CDR2 YNFKEQ. CDR3 size: 16 residues. TCRdb reprocessed the 5' RACE reads with MiXCR, giving one entry per CDR3 protein. This table has 1.5 million to 2 million distinct CDR3 sequences, about 31% appearing once. These data come from a study of identical twins. The study, taken as a whole, reports: The study drew conclusions from cross-sectional statistical analysis, not from following the same donors.

This sequence joins TRBV4-2 and TRBJ1-2; the D gene is possibly TRBD1 (5 bases). Source material: cord blood. The clonotype was recovered from a newborn girl in good health. This CDR3 is CASSLNSREGYYGYTF. DNA of the CDR3: TGTGCCAGCAGTCTAAACTCGCGAGAGGGGTACTATGGCTACACCTTC.